The clone carrying this T cell receptor beta chain was seen a handful of times. Germline CDR1 SNHLY, CDR2 FYNNEI. This CDR3 is built from 16 residues. V shed 4 bases and J shed 6 bases, with 19 bases lying between them. The entry originates in a study of tumor-infiltrating lymphocytes in oesophageal squamous cell carcinoma. Each CDR3 protein is one row after TCRdb ran MiXCR on the PCR reads. The data contain about 21,000 distinct CDR3 sequences, approximately 39% of them singletons. The chain employs TRBV2 and TRBJ1-5; no reliable D call. The sequence was obtained from a male donor with esophageal squamous cell carcinoma. Sequenced input: normal esophageal tissue next to the tumor. The CDR3 loop is CASSALGQLNTQPQHF. CDR3 sequence (DNA): TGTGCCAGCAGTGCCTTGGGTCAGCTCAACACTCAGCCCCAGCATTTT. The full variable domain, with the rest looked up from reference TRBV2 and TRBJ1-5, is EPEVTQTPSHQVTQMGQEVILRCVPISNHLYFYWYRQILGQKVEFLVSFYNNEISEKSEIFDDQFSVERPDGSNFTLKIRSTKLEDSAMYFCASSALGQLNTQPQHFGDGTRLSIL.